The 22 T cell receptor beta chains reported below all come from one sample, sequenced in a study of cytomegalovirus exposure and HLA in healthy donors. The PCR made use of 60 Vbeta and 13 Jbeta primers. Clones were sequenced by immunoSEQ multiplex PCR, and TCRdb holds only the in-frame ones, with some missing. The sample records some 83,000 clones, just under 75% being singletons. The material sequenced was PBMCs. The receptors shown here come from a man aged 55 to 69 in good health and CMV-seronegative.

The rearrangement uses TRBV18 and TRBJ2-7; 8 positions match TRBD1. The V gene's germline CDR1 is KGHSH and CDR2 LQKENI. V was clipped by 4 bases and J by 5 bases; unmatched bases: 10. The CDR3 extends over 15 amino acids. CDR3 nucleotide sequence: TGTGCCAGCTCACTTGAAGGACAGGGTTTCCACGAGCAGTACTTC. Protein product: CASSLEGQGFHEQYF.

V is TRBV5-1 and J is TRBJ2-2; 8 nucleotides align to TRBD1. CDR1 is SGHRS, CDR2 YFSETQ, per germline. The CDR3 loop spans 16 amino acids. With 2 bases clipped from V and 5 bases from J, the junction kept 8 bases outside the gene matches. CDR3 region: CASSFAGGERTGELFF. In DNA, the CDR3 is TGCGCCAGCAGCTTTGCAGGGGGCGAAAGAACCGGGGAGCTGTTTTTT.

In its sample, this clone ranks as medium-sized. This chain connects TRBV6-1 to TRBJ1-6; maybe TRBD1 (6 bases). CDR3 size: 15 residues. Germline CDR1 and CDR2: MNHNS and SASEGT. V lost 10 bases to trimming and J lost 10 bases, with 23 bases between them. The CDR3 DNA sequence: TGTGCCACCTTATTAGAAGGACAGCTACGATCACCCCTCCACTTT. Its translation: CATLLEGQLRSPLHF.

This clone is a singleton in its sample. The chain joins TRBV5-1 to TRBJ1-3, with D perhaps matching TRBD1 (5 bases). Germline V gives CDR1 SGHRS, CDR2 YFSETQ. V was pared by 1 base and J by 3 bases, with 17 bases between. CDR3 length: 17 amino acids. This chain's CDR3 is CASSLRDDSGLGNTIYF. The CDR3 nucleotides read TGCGCCAGCAGCTTGCGAGACGACAGTGGGCTTGGAAACACCATATATTTT.

This sequence joins TRBV30 and TRBJ2-3, with D maybe TRBD1 (6 bases). The germline CDR1 and CDR2 sequences are GTSNPN and SVGIG (reference sequence). This CDR3 is 13 amino acids long. Trimming took 0 bases from V and 4 from J, leaving 8 bases between them. CDR3 in DNA: TGTGCCTGGAGTGTACAGGGTCCAGATACGCAGTATTTT. This codes for CAWSVQGPDTQYF.

V gene TRBV5-8 combines with J gene TRBJ2-2, with 8 bases identical to TRBD1. Germline V gene sequence: CDR1 SGHTS, CDR2 YDEGEE. This CDR3 is built from 14 residues. V lost 3 bases, J lost 6 bases, and 4 bases stayed unmatched. DNA for the CDR3: TGTGCCAGCAGCTGGACAGGGCCGCCCGGGGAGCTGTTTTTT. Protein sequence: CASSWTGPPGELFF.

This chain links TRBV11-3 with TRBJ2-5; 7 positions agree with TRBD1. J gave up 5 bases and V 1 base, and 13 bases lay outside the gene matches. The CDR3 has 17 residues. Per the germline V gene, CDR1 is SGHNT and CDR2 is YENEEA. The CDR3 coding sequence is TGTGCCAGCAGCTTAGGGTCCGCGACAGGGCTCGGGGAGACCCAGTACTTC. It is translated as CASSLGSATGLGETQYF.

V is TRBV28 and J is TRBJ2-7; 7 positions agree with TRBD1. The J segment lost 2 bases and the V segment lost 1 base, leaving 20 bases of the junction unmatched. Germline CDR1 reads MDHEN; CDR2 reads SYDVKM. The CDR3 is 20 residues long. DNA of the CDR3: TGTGCCAGCAGTTTATTAACCGGGCGGGTGGACAGGTTCCCCCCCTACGAGCAGTACTTC. This gives the protein CASSLLTGRVDRFPPYEQYF.

The chain recombines TRBV18 with TRBJ2-7; D is unresolved. Germline V gene sequence: CDR1 KGHSH, CDR2 LQKENI. This CDR3 spans 15 amino acids. Trimming shortened V by 6 bases and J by 1 base, and 16 bases separated the two germline ends. CDR3 DNA: TGTGCCAGCTCCCCTATTGCGGTTGGTTCCTACGAGCAGTACTTC. This sequence encodes CASSPIAVGSYEQYF.

V and J are TRBV27 and TRBJ1-2, with 10 nucleotides matching TRBD1. Germline CDR1 reads MNHEY; CDR2 reads SMNVEV (reference sequence). The CDR3 has 13 amino acids. Unmatched junction bases numbered 5, after V lost 7 bases and J lost 6 bases. CDR3 amino acids: CASTDRGQDGYTF. The CDR3 DNA sequence: TGTGCCAGCACAGACAGGGGGCAAGATGGCTACACCTTC.

This clone has only a few counts. V usage is TRBV15 and J usage is TRBJ1-1; a weak D match, TRBD1 (6 bases). CDR1 is LNHNV, CDR2 YYDKDF, per germline (reference sequence). The V end lost 5 bases, the J end lost 0 bases, and 19 bases lay between the germline ends. CDR3 length: 17 residues. The CDR3 region is CATSGMGHMTMNTEAFF. The CDR3 nucleotides read TGTGCCACCAGCGGGATGGGACACATGACCATGAACACTGAAGCTTTCTTT.

This clone occurred a few times. The CDR3 DNA reads as TGTGCCAGCAGGCAAGGGGTTTATAGCACAGATACGCAGTATTTT. This translates into CASRQGVYSTDTQYF. The chain joins TRBV6-5 to TRBJ2-3; the D gene is possibly TRBD1 (5 bases). With 6 bases removed from V and 0 bases from J, the gap between germline ends came to 13 bases. The CDR3 length is 15 residues. Germline-derived CDR1 and CDR2 are MNHEY and SVGAGI.

The chain carries TRBV27 and TRBJ2-1; D possibly corresponds to TRBD1 (5 bases). Germline V CDR1 and CDR2: MNHEY, SMNVEV (reference sequence). CDR3 length: 14 amino acids. V gave up 8 bases and J gave up 2 bases, with 13 bases separating them. The CDR3 DNA sequence: TGTGCCAGCGGGGCCCGGATTGCCTACAATGAGCAGTTCTTC. The encoded protein is CASGARIAYNEQFF.

The CDR3 spells CASRNGHSSSYEQYF. CDR3 coding DNA: TGTGCCAGCAGAAATGGACACTCTAGCTCCTACGAGCAGTACTTC. The chain uses TRBV6-6 and TRBJ2-7, with D perhaps TRBD1 (5 bases). The CDR3 contains 15 residues. In germline, CDR1 is MNHNY, CDR2 SVGAGI (reference sequence). The V end lost 6 bases, the J end lost 0 bases, and 15 bases lay between the germline ends.

The sample holds a few counts of this clone. V gene TRBV5-4 combines with J gene TRBJ1-3, with no clear D. CDR3 size: 14 residues. Per germline, CDR1 SGHNT and CDR2 YYREEE (reference sequence). V was clipped by 0 bases and J by 5 bases, with 9 bases between them. CDR3: CASSLGAGRNTIYF. Here the CDR3 DNA reads TGTGCCAGCAGCTTGGGGGCAGGAAGAAACACCATATATTTT. Combining the CDR3 with reference TRBV5-4 and TRBJ1-3 gives the whole variable domain ETGVTQSPTHLIKTRGQQVTLRCSSQSGHNTVSWYQQALGQGPQFIFQYYREEENGRGNFPPRFSGLQFPNYSSELNVNALELDDSALYLCASSLGAGRNTIYFGEGSWLTVV.

The rearrangement joins TRBV29-1 to TRBJ1-2; no firm D call. This CDR3 region has 13 residues. V lost 1 base and J lost 0, with 6 bases in between. Germline V gene sequence: CDR1 SQVTM, CDR2 ANQGSEA. The CDR3 loop reads CSVEGPANYGYTF. The CDR3 nucleotides read TGCAGCGTTGAAGGCCCAGCTAACTATGGCTACACCTTC.

This clone was seen more than once but under ten times. The same CDR3 is also encoded by other DNA sequences in this sample. This chain joins TRBV9 and TRBJ1-1; 11 nucleotides align to TRBD1. V was pared by 0 bases and J by 5 bases, with 3 bases of the junction left unmatched. CDR1 SGDLS and CDR2 YYNGEE come from the germline V gene. This CDR3 contains 15 residues. As DNA, the CDR3 is TGTGCCAGCAGCGTAGACGGGACAGGGGGAACTGAAGCTTTCTTT. Encoded protein: CASSVDGTGGTEAFF. Based on the CDR3 plus reference TRBV9 and TRBJ1-1, the full variable domain is DSGVTQTPKHLITATGQRVTLRCSPRSGDLSVYWYQQSLDQGLQFLIQYYNGEERAKGNILERFSAQQFPDLHSELNLSSLELGDSALYFCASSVDGTGGTEAFFGQGTRLTVV.

The V gene is TRBV30, the J gene TRBJ2-5; 9 bases map to TRBD2. Germline trimming cut 1 base from V and 5 bases from J; bases unmatched to any gene: 8. The length of the CDR3 is 15 residues. Per the germline V gene, CDR1 is GTSNPN and CDR2 is SVGIG (reference sequence). The CDR3 DNA is TGTGCCTGGAGTGATAGGCGGGGGGGCCGTGAGACCCAGTACTTC. It is translated as CAWSDRRGGRETQYF.

V usage is TRBV9 and J usage is TRBJ1-3; TRBD1 matches 8 bases. Looked up from germline, CDR1 is SGDLS and CDR2 is YYNGEE. The CDR3 is 17 amino acids. Trimming at V came to 0 bases and at J to 3 bases, leaving 8 bases not matched to a gene. The CDR3 loop reads CASSVGAGGYVGNTIYF. The CDR3 DNA reads as TGTGCCAGCAGCGTAGGGGCAGGGGGCTATGTTGGAAACACCATATATTTT.

This clone was detected once. The CDR3 reads CASRGLAGPLTGDEQFF. CDR3 DNA sequence: TGTGCCAGCAGGGGACTAGCCGGCCCTTTGACTGGGGATGAGCAGTTCTTC. The chain has TRBV4-2 and TRBJ2-1; 9 nucleotides agree with TRBD2. CDR3 size: 17 residues. Germline trimming cut 6 bases from V and 8 bases from J; bases unmatched to any gene: 17. Germline assignment: CDR1 LGHNA and CDR2 YNFKEQ.

Only one count was recorded for this clone. V is TRBV6-6 and J is TRBJ2-5, with D unclear. The last part of the DNA fits TRBJ2-7 better; the J call may be wrong. The V gene's germline CDR1 is MNHNY and CDR2 SVGAGI (reference sequence). The CDR3 has 12 amino acids. The CDR3 sequence: CASSYRVYEQYF. The DNA for the CDR3 is TGTGCCAGCAGTTATAGAGTCTACGAGCAGTACTTC.

This clone is a singleton in its sample. This rearrangement joins TRBV9 to TRBJ2-5, with 9 bases identical to TRBD1. The trim removed 4 bases at V and 8 bases at J, leaving 12 bases unmatched. From germline, CDR1 is SGDLS and CDR2 YYNGEE. The CDR3 is made up of 15 amino acids. The CDR3 coding sequence is TGTGCCAGCAGCACCCGCCCGACAGGGGGTTCTACCCAGTACTTC. This gives the protein CASSTRPTGGSTQYF.